A single sample is the source of the 22 T cell receptor beta chains below, sequenced in a study of T cells in narcolepsy. Only in-frame clones appear in the TCRdb table, and some are missing; sequencing was by immunoSEQ multiplex PCR. The table has fewer than 20,000 clones, 85% seen once; the top ten hold roughly 34%. The sequencing sample was made of memory (CD45RA-) CD4+ T cells from blood. The receptors shown here come from a human donor in good health.

In its sample, this clone was seen once. This sequence joins TRBV30 and TRBJ2-7, with 8 bases lining up with TRBD2. Germline-derived CDR1 and CDR2 are GTSNPN and SVGIG (reference sequence). This CDR3 spans 16 amino acids. The junction had 16 bases not matched to a gene; V was cut back by 5 bases and J by 4 bases. The CDR3 is CAWGPGLGLGAYEQYF. Written as DNA, the CDR3 is TGTGCCTGGGGACCCGGCCTGGGACTAGGTGCGTACGAGCAGTACTTC. The full variable domain, with the rest looked up from reference TRBV30 and TRBJ2-7, is SQTIHQWPATLVQPVGSPLSLECTVEGTSNPNLYWYRQAAGRGLQLLFYSVGIGQISSEVPQNLSASRPQDRQFILSSKKLLLSDSGFYLCAWGPGLGLGAYEQYFGPGTRLTVT.

This clone has just a few counts. V gene TRBV18 combines with J gene TRBJ1-3, with 7 bases that match TRBD1. Per germline, CDR1 KGHSH and CDR2 LQKENI. The trim removed 5 bases at V and 4 bases at J, leaving 5 bases unmatched. The CDR3 consists of 14 residues. The CDR3 region has the DNA TGTGCCAGCTCAGGTGACAGGGTCGGAAACACCATATATTTT. It specifies CASSGDRVGNTIYF.

This rearrangement joins TRBV27 to TRBJ2-4; tentatively, D is TRBD1 (7 bases). Germline V gene lookup returns CDR1 MNHEY and CDR2 SMNVEV (reference sequence). Trimming pared 4 bases from V and 7 bases from J, leaving 11 bases between. The CDR3 has 13 amino acids. The CDR3 sequence is CASSYGGGNIQYF. CDR3 DNA: TGTGCCAGCAGTTACGGAGGGGGCAACATTCAGTACTTC.

The chain couples TRBV6-5 to TRBJ1-1; D is unresolved. Germline V CDR1 and CDR2: MNHEY, SVGAGI. V gave up 2 bases and J gave up 5 bases, with 6 bases separating them. The CDR3 contains 12 residues. CDR3 nucleotide sequence: TGTGCCAGCAGTTACAAGGGAACTGAAGCTTTCTTT. Protein sequence: CASSYKGTEAFF.

The V and J genes are TRBV5-4 and TRBJ2-3; D gene unclear. V was trimmed by 1 base and J by 2 bases, leaving 14 bases between them. This CDR3 is built from 16 residues. Germline CDR1 is SGHNT and CDR2 is YYREEE (reference sequence). In DNA form, the CDR3 reads TGTGCCAGCAGCTTGCCTTCCAGCAGGAACACAGATACGCAGTATTTT. This codes for CASSLPSSRNTDTQYF.

This clone was detected only once. V is TRBV6-1 and J is TRBJ2-4; D is uncertain. The CDR3 length is 12 residues. Germline V lookup: CDR1 MNHNS, CDR2 SASEGT. V was pared by 8 bases and J by 6 bases, with 11 bases between. The CDR3 nucleotides read TGTGCCAGCCTGTCTAGGTTAAACATTCAGTACTTC. This sequence encodes CASLSRLNIQYF.

The rearrangement links TRBV7-9 to TRBJ2-1; 14 bases agree with TRBD2. Per the germline V gene, CDR1 is SEHNR and CDR2 is FQNEAQ (reference sequence). This CDR3 region has 17 residues. V lost 0 bases to trimming and J lost 6 bases; unmatched junction nucleotides: 4. The CDR3 reads CASSLAPGLAGVNEQFF. CDR3 sequence (DNA): TGTGCCAGCAGCTTAGCGCCGGGACTAGCGGGAGTCAATGAGCAGTTCTTC.

J is TRBJ2-3 and V is TRBV5-1; TRBD1 aligns across 7 bases. The CDR3 is 13 amino acids. With 4 bases clipped from V and 2 bases from J, the junction kept 1 base outside the gene matches. Germline lookup yields CDR1 SGHRS and CDR2 YFSETQ. The CDR3 is CASSGTATDTQYF. In DNA form, the CDR3 reads TGCGCCAGCAGCGGGACAGCCACAGATACGCAGTATTTT.

V and J are TRBV11-3 and TRBJ2-3, with a tentative D call TRBD2 (5 bases). V was shortened by 1 base and J by 5 bases, with 10 bases between the two germline ends. CDR3 length: 14 amino acids. Germline V gives CDR1 SGHNT, CDR2 YENEEA. CDR3 DNA: TGTGCCAGCAGCTTAGGAGGGTTGGAAGATACGCAGTATTTT. Residues: CASSLGGLEDTQYF.

In nucleotides, the CDR3 is TGTGCCAGCAGCTCTCCGACCTCTGGGGCCAACGTCCTGACTTTC. Translation: CASSSPTSGANVLTF. J is TRBJ2-6 and V is TRBV5-6; D ambiguous. Germline-derived CDR1 and CDR2 are SGHDT and YYEEEE. This CDR3 region has 15 residues. V lost 3 bases, J lost 0 bases, and 7 bases lay in between.

The chain joins TRBV5-1 to TRBJ2-7, with TRBD2 matching 11 bases. The CDR3 extends over 16 amino acids. The ends lost 2 bases at V and 4 bases at J; junction bases unmatched: 8. CDR1 is SGHRS, CDR2 YFSETQ, per germline. CDR3 residues: CASSFHGTSGRYEQYF. The CDR3 DNA sequence: TGCGCCAGCAGCTTTCACGGGACTAGCGGCCGATACGAGCAGTACTTC.

The chain recombines TRBV5-6 with TRBJ2-7, with a weak D call TRBD2 (5 bases). Germline CDR1 reads SGHDT; CDR2 reads YYEEEE. The V and J ends lost 5 bases and 3 bases respectively, with 21 bases between them. This CDR3 comprises 16 residues. Here the CDR3 reads CASSESGTKGSYEQYF. The DNA for the CDR3 is TGTGCCAGCAGTGAATCGGGAACGAAAGGGAGCTACGAGCAGTACTTC.

The chain couples TRBV28 to TRBJ2-2; D not certain. V shed 6 bases and J shed 2 bases, with 4 bases lying between them. The CDR3 is 12 residues long. Germline assignment: CDR1 MDHEN and CDR2 SYDVKM. The CDR3 loop reads CASSLNTGELFF. The CDR3 nucleotides are TGTGCCAGCAGCCTAAACACCGGGGAGCTGTTTTTT.

The CDR3 region is CASRRGQNSYEQYF. Here the CDR3 DNA reads TGTGCCAGCAGACGGGGACAGAACTCCTACGAGCAGTACTTC. V usage is TRBV6-5 and J usage is TRBJ2-7; 7 bases align to TRBD1. Germline V gene sequence: CDR1 MNHEY, CDR2 SVGAGI. Trimming at V came to 6 bases and at J to 0 bases, leaving 5 bases not matched to a gene. There are 14 residues in the CDR3.

Only one count was recorded for this clone. Here the CDR3 reads CASSLNYDTEAFF. For the CDR3, the DNA is TGTGCCAGCTCACTCAACTACGACACTGAAGCTTTCTTT. The chain joins TRBV18 to TRBJ1-1, with D uncertain. Germline V gene lookup returns CDR1 KGHSH and CDR2 LQKENI. The CDR3 has 13 amino acids. The V and J ends lost 4 bases and 3 bases respectively, with 9 bases between them.

The genes are TRBV7-9 and TRBJ1-2; TRBD1 might be the D (5 bases). The germline CDR1 and CDR2 sequences are SEHNR and FQNEAQ (reference sequence). This CDR3 is 18 amino acids long. With 2 bases removed from V and 3 bases from J, the gap between germline ends came to 22 bases. The CDR3 DNA reads TGTGCCAGCAGCTTATTCCCGGGTGGGGCGCCCGGCCACTATGGCTACACCTTC. Protein: CASSLFPGGAPGHYGYTF.

The chain links TRBV5-6 to TRBJ1-3; D is uncertain. With 3 bases removed from V and 2 bases from J, the gap between germline ends came to 15 bases. CDR3 length: 16 amino acids. CDR1 and CDR2 from the germline V gene are SGHDT and YYEEEE. The CDR3 sequence: CASSSVFRVAGNTIYF. The CDR3 bases are TGTGCCAGCAGCTCGGTCTTTCGGGTCGCTGGAAACACCATATATTTT.

The V and J genes are TRBV7-2 and TRBJ1-4; 8 nucleotides match TRBD1. The CDR3 totals 16 residues. V lost 2 bases and J lost 10; bases outside the gene matches: 12. Germline loops: CDR1 SGHTA, CDR2 FQGNSA. CDR3 DNA: TGTGCCAGCAGCTTACGCCCTGACAGGGGAATTGGAAAACTGTTTTTT. It specifies CASSLRPDRGIGKLFF. Variable domain in full (rest from reference TRBV7-2 and TRBJ1-4): GAGVSQSPSNKVTEKGKDVELRCDPISGHTALYWYRQSLGQGLEFLIYFQGNSAPDKSGLPSDRFSAERTGGSVSTLTIQRTQQEDSAVYLCASSLRPDRGIGKLFFGSGTQLSVL.

In DNA, the CDR3 is TGTGCCACCAGCAGAGGGAACCGCCGCGCCGGGGAGCTGTTTTTT. Protein sequence: CATSRGNRRAGELFF. This chain uses TRBV15 with TRBJ2-2; D ambiguous. Deletions cut 1 base from V and 6 bases from J, with 12 bases between. The length of the CDR3 is 15 residues. Per the germline V gene, CDR1 is LNHNV and CDR2 is YYDKDF (reference sequence).

In nucleotides, the CDR3 is TGTGCCTGGAGTCCCGCCTGGCGCTACACCTTC. Protein sequence: CAWSPAWRYTF. The chain combines TRBV30 with TRBJ1-2; D remains ambiguous. This CDR3 is 11 amino acids long. CDR1 is GTSNPN and CDR2 is SVGIG in the germline V gene (reference sequence). V lost 2 bases and J 9 bases, leaving 10 bases between the germline ends.

The J gene is TRBJ1-2, the V gene TRBV7-9; perhaps TRBD1 as D (5 bases). Germline V gives CDR1 SEHNR, CDR2 FQNEAQ (reference sequence). V lost 2 bases to trimming and J lost 8 bases, with 21 bases between them. CDR3 length equals 16 residues. The CDR3 loop is CASSLTPARHRPGYTF. Written as DNA, the CDR3 is TGTGCCAGCAGCTTAACCCCCGCCAGGCACAGGCCCGGCTACACCTTC. Full variable domain (rest looked up from reference TRBV7-9 and TRBJ1-2): DTGVSQNPRHKITKRGQNVTFRCDPISEHNRLYWYRQTLGQGPEFLTYFQNEAQLEKSRLLSDRFSAERPKGSFSTLEIQRTEQGDSAMYLCASSLTPARHRPGYTFGSGTRLTVV.

This chain joins TRBV25-1 and TRBJ2-1, with D uncertain. V was shortened by 8 bases and J by 9 bases, with 11 bases between the two germline ends. This CDR3 has 11 residues. The germline V gene has CDR1 MGHDK and CDR2 SYGVNS. CDR3 sequence (DNA): TGTGCCAGCGGAAATGTTGGTGAGCAGTTCTTC. It encodes CASGNVGEQFF.